Listed here are 6 T cell receptor beta chains from one sample, sequenced in a study of blood T cell repertoires in COVID-19. Profiled with immunoSEQ multiplex PCR; TCRdb holds only in-frame clones, not every one. The table has approximately 200,000 clones, 87% seen once. Sequencing was done on a sample of PBMCs or T cells enriched from blood (not recorded which). Receptors were obtained from a man younger than 35 with acute COVID-19.

The chain combines TRBV29-1 with TRBJ2-7; D is unclear. V was clipped by 1 base and J by 4 bases, with 5 bases between them. This CDR3 has 11 residues. The germline CDR1 and CDR2 sequences are SQVTM and ANQGSEA. The CDR3 nucleotides are TGCAGCGTTGAAGGAGCGTACGAGCAGTACTTC. This codes for CSVEGAYEQYF.

A single count supports this clone. The chain links TRBV27 to TRBJ1-5; D is ambiguous. The germline V and J ends were trimmed by 0 bases and 0 bases, with 6 bases remaining between them. Germline loops: CDR1 MNHEY, CDR2 SMNVEV (reference sequence). This CDR3 is 15 amino acids long. CDR3 residues: CASSLSEHSNQPQHF. The CDR3 DNA reads TGTGCCAGCAGTTTATCGGAGCATAGCAATCAGCCCCAGCATTTT.

The chain couples TRBV19 to TRBJ2-5; TRBD2 aligns across 15 bases. The germline gives CDR1 LNHDA, CDR2 SQIVND (reference sequence). With 6 bases clipped from V and 3 bases from J, the junction kept 8 bases outside the gene matches. The CDR3 has 17 amino acids. The CDR3 here is CASSPGTSGRREETQYF. The CDR3 bases are TGTGCCAGTAGCCCCGGGACTAGCGGGAGGAGGGAAGAGACCCAGTACTTC.

In this sample, this clone turned up many times. The chain combines TRBV21-1 with TRBJ1-6; the D call in the table, TRBD1, was not verified against the DNA. TRBV21-1 corresponds to a pseudogene. CDR3 length equals 12 residues. CDR3: CASSRQGNSRHF. The CDR3 nucleotides read TGTGCCAGCAGCAGACAGGGGAATTCTCGCCACTTT.

V usage is TRBV11-2 and J usage is TRBJ2-1; 9 bases match TRBD2. Looked up from germline, CDR1 is SGHAT and CDR2 is FQNNGV. This CDR3 spans 12 amino acids. Losses at the gene ends were 11 bases for V and 6 bases for J; bases not matched to a gene: 5. CDR3: CAGGLAANEQFF. The CDR3 DNA sequence: TGTGCCGGGGGACTAGCCGCCAATGAGCAGTTCTTC.

This sequence joins TRBV7-3 and TRBJ2-7; possible D gene TRBD1, 5 bases. CDR1 is SGHTA and CDR2 is FQGTGA in the germline V gene. Trimming stripped 2 bases from V and 5 bases from J, with 19 bases between. This CDR3 region has 16 residues. CDR3 sequence: CASSLGFGWGIHEQYF. In DNA form, the CDR3 reads TGTGCCAGCAGCTTAGGGTTCGGGTGGGGCATCCACGAGCAGTACTTC. The complete variable domain, with remaining parts taken from reference TRBV7-3 and TRBJ2-7, reads GAGVSQTPSNKVTEKGKYVELRCDPISGHTALYWYRQSLGQGPEFLIYFQGTGAADDSGLPNDRFFAVRPEGSVSTLKIQRTERGDSAVYLCASSLGFGWGIHEQYFGPGTRLTVT.